This T cell receptor beta chain emerged from a study of blood T cell repertoires in COVID-19. Study-level background: Samples came from the United States, Italy and Spain, spanning acute and convalescent COVID-19. PBMCs, B-cell-depleted T cells, or T cells provided the cDNA or gDNA that made up the material.

Original handling: Estimation of nucleated cell counts was performed using reference gene primer amplification. Sequenced by immunoSEQ multiplex PCR; TCRdb stores in-frame clones only, minus some. That table furnishes V, J and clone size, whereas the DNA furnished D and trimming. The table records some 290,000 clones, roughly 79% of them present only once. Germline assignment: CDR1 SGHDN and CDR2 FVKESK. Trimming removed 0 bases from V and 8 bases from J, with 16 bases in between. The CDR3 has 16 amino acids. This clonotype was obtained from a woman aged 60-75 years with active or convalescent COVID-19. Sequenced: peripheral blood. The rearrangement links TRBV14 to TRBJ1-4, with no clear D. The CDR3, as DNA: TGTGCCAGCAGCCAAGATCCGGGTGTGACGCTAGAAAAACTGTTTTTT. Translating it yields CASSQDPGVTLEKLFF.